The 8 T cell receptor beta chains presented below share a single source sample, sequenced in a study of blood T cell repertoires in COVID-19. TCRdb's copy holds only in-frame clones and misses some; the assay was immunoSEQ multiplex PCR. The sample contains some 83,000 clones, 84% of which appear only once. The sequencing sample was made of peripheral blood. The receptors come from a man in his forties or fifties with acute or convalescent COVID-19.

The rearrangement joins TRBV11-3 to TRBJ1-1; no definite D call. Germline lookup yields CDR1 SGHNT and CDR2 YENEEA. CDR3 size: 19 residues. Trimming shortened V by 1 base and J by 1 base, and 22 bases separated the two germline ends. CDR3 in DNA: TGTGCCAGCAGCTTAGTCGGAAATTGGGTTACCCCAGGGAACACTGAAGCTTTCTTT. It translates to CASSLVGNWVTPGNTEAFF.

CDR3 protein: CASSVGTGVNNEQFF. CDR3 nucleotide sequence: TGTGCCAGCAGCGTCGGGACAGGAGTCAACAATGAGCAGTTCTTC. The gene calls are TRBV9 and TRBJ2-1; 8 bases are shared with TRBD1. The CDR3 extends over 15 amino acids. The ends lost 2 bases at V and 5 bases at J; junction bases unmatched: 6. CDR1 is SGDLS and CDR2 is YYNGEE in the germline V gene.

The rearrangement uses TRBV7-2 and TRBJ2-1; 12 nucleotides line up with TRBD2. The V gene's germline CDR1 is SGHTA and CDR2 FQGNSA. V lost 4 bases to trimming and J lost 15 bases; unmatched junction nucleotides: 13. This CDR3 is built from 15 residues. CDR3 in amino acids: CASSSMTSGRDGLFF. The CDR3 DNA reads as TGTGCCAGCAGCTCCATGACTAGCGGGAGAGACGGTCTGTTCTTC.

This clone was picked up one time. J is TRBJ1-3 and V is TRBV7-2, with TRBD1 as a possible D gene (5 bases). This CDR3 spans 15 amino acids. From germline, CDR1 is SGHTA and CDR2 FQGNSA. V was clipped by 6 bases and J by 4 bases, with 16 bases between them. The CDR3 sequence: CASRAGTLGGNTIYF. The DNA of the CDR3 is TGTGCCAGCAGAGCCGGGACTTTAGGGGGAAACACCATATATTTT. The whole variable domain, remainder taken from reference TRBV7-2 and TRBJ1-3, is GAGVSQSPSNKVTEKGKDVELRCDPISGHTALYWYRQSLGQGLEFLIYFQGNSAPDKSGLPSDRFSAERTGGSVSTLTIQRTQQEDSAVYLCASRAGTLGGNTIYFGEGSWLTVV.

V gene TRBV27 combines with J gene TRBJ1-2; weak D call: TRBD1 (5 bases). Germline CDR1 MNHEY, CDR2 SMNVEV (reference sequence). The CDR3 spans 13 residues. V dropped 5 bases and J dropped 1 base, with 8 bases sitting between them. This CDR3 reads CASSPRVNYGYTF. The CDR3 region has the DNA TGTGCCAGCAGTCCCAGGGTTAACTATGGCTACACCTTC.

J is TRBJ1-5 and V is TRBV28; no definite D call. Germline V lookup: CDR1 MDHEN, CDR2 SYDVKM. This CDR3 contains 14 residues. Trimming left V 7 bases short and J 1 base short, with 11 bases between. CDR3 protein: CASNLLGSNQPQHF. CDR3 sequence (DNA): TGTGCCAGCAACCTACTCGGGAGCAATCAGCCCCAGCATTTT.

This CDR3 is CASSRPGTGSSSYNEQFF. In nucleotides, the CDR3 is TGTGCCAGCAGCCGTCCCGGGACAGGGTCCAGCTCCTACAATGAGCAGTTCTTC. The rearrangement uses TRBV6-2 or TRBV6-3 and TRBJ2-1, with 9 bases fitting TRBD1. The V segment lost 6 bases and the J segment 0 bases; nucleotides outside the gene matches: 12. Germline V gene data show CDR1 as MNHEY and CDR2 as SVGEGT. CDR3 length equals 18 residues.

The rearrangement uses TRBV6-4 and TRBJ2-1; D call uncertain. The CDR3 totals 14 residues. CDR1 is MRHNA, CDR2 SNTAGT, per germline. Trimming took 1 base from V and 4 from J, leaving 8 bases between them. In nucleotides, the CDR3 is TGTGCCAGCAGTGACTTCCCCCTTTACAATGAGCAGTTCTTC. Translation gives CASSDFPLYNEQFF.